The sequence of this T cell receptor (beta chain) was determined in a study of blood T cell repertoires in COVID-19. Study details: Sources were T cells, B-cell-depleted T cells, or PBMCs; the material itself was cDNA or gDNA.

The study recruited people aged 18 to 89 years across approximately 24 US areas. Participant-reported clinical history was the basis for cohort assignment. Per the original data handling: Estimated nucleated cell counts came from reference gene primer amplification. This table comes from immunoSEQ multiplex PCR, and its TCRdb copy is limited to in-frame clones, with some not included. V, J and clone size derive from that table, while D and trimming were established from the DNA sequence. Among approximately 330,000 clones, 80% to 90% were seen once, and the ten largest hold approximately 4%. V was shortened by 2 bases and J by 1 base, with 9 bases between the two germline ends. CDR3 length equals 14 residues. The germline CDR1 and CDR2 sequences are MNHEY and SMNVEV (reference sequence).

Sequenced sample: PBMCs or T cells enriched from blood (not recorded which). The TCR comes from a woman between 40 and 50 years old with acute COVID-19. This chain links TRBV27 with TRBJ2-7; D uncertain. This chain's CDR3 is CASSLVAGSYEQYF. The CDR3 DNA sequence: TGTGCCAGCAGTTTAGTGGCAGGATCCTACGAGCAGTACTTC.